This T cell receptor (beta chain) derives from a study of blood T cell repertoires in COVID-19. In the study overall: The study drew acute and convalescent COVID-19 samples from the United States, Italy and Spain.

Methods used by the authors: Reference gene primer amplification gave estimated nucleated cell counts. Repertoires were generated with immunoSEQ multiplex PCR, while TCRdb's copy carries only in-frame clones and drops some. V, J and clone size reflect that table, while D and trimming were determined from the DNA. This table has 190,000 or so clones, around 80% appearing once. CDR3 size: 15 residues. Germline V gene sequence: CDR1 MNHNY, CDR2 SVGAGI (reference sequence). V gave up 2 bases and J gave up 2 bases; unmatched junction bases: 6. The TCR comes from a human donor with acute or convalescent COVID-19. The donor label of this sample is uncertain. Specimen: peripheral blood. The chain recombines TRBV6-6 with TRBJ2-7; TRBD2 agrees at 7 bases. The CDR3 DNA reads TGTGCCAGCAGTTACACGGGGGGAGCGGCCTACGAGCAGTACTTC. Its protein product is CASSYTGGAAYEQYF.